What follows are 16 T cell receptor beta chains derived from one specimen sequenced in a study of T cell responses to AZD1222 COVID-19 vaccine. Some clones are missing from TCRdb's copy, which holds only in-frame ones; the method was immunoSEQ multiplex PCR. The top ten clones hold about 2.5% of a sample with 150,000 to 200,000 clones, nearly 95% of them seen once. The specimen comprised peripheral blood, sampled on day 0 of AZD1222 vaccination. These TCRs come from an adult in good health.

V and J are TRBV3-1 (or the pseudogene TRBV3-2) and TRBJ1-5; the D gene is possibly TRBD1 (6 bases). CDR1 and CDR2 (germline): LGHDT, YNNKEL (reference sequence). CDR3 length: 16 residues. Deletions cut 0 bases from V and 5 bases from J, with 14 bases between. CDR3 coding DNA: TGTGCCAGCAGCCAAGATATGACAGGAGCCGATCAGCCCCAGCATTTT. Translated: CASSQDMTGADQPQHF.

The CDR3 loop is CAISYRGDNYGYTF. In DNA, the CDR3 is TGTGCCATCAGCTACAGGGGCGATAACTATGGCTACACCTTC. The V and J genes are TRBV10-3 and TRBJ1-2, with 7 nucleotides matching TRBD1. Looked up from germline, CDR1 is ENHRY and CDR2 is SYGVKD. The CDR3 has 14 amino acids. The V gene end was trimmed by 6 bases and the J gene end by 1 base; junction bases not matched to a gene: 5.

As to this clone: Other nucleotide sequences from this sample produce the same CDR3. The chain has TRBV5-1 and TRBJ2-3; no reliable D call. The length of the CDR3 is 13 residues. Germline V gene lookup returns CDR1 SGHRS and CDR2 YFSETQ. Between the trimmed V and J ends, which lost 0 bases and 0 bases, there was a span of 2 bases. The CDR3 sequence is CASSLDSTDTQYF. The CDR3 DNA sequence: TGCGCCAGCAGCTTGGACAGCACAGATACGCAGTATTTT. Full variable domain (rest looked up from reference TRBV5-1 and TRBJ2-3): KAGVTQTPRYLIKTRGQQVTLSCSPISGHRSVSWYQQTPGQGLQFLFEYFSETQRNKGNFPGRFSGRQFSNSRSEMNVSTLELGDSALYLCASSLDSTDTQYFGPGTRLTVL.

The chain recombines TRBV3-1 (or the pseudogene TRBV3-2) with TRBJ2-7; the match to TRBD1 covers 10 bases. The germline CDR1 and CDR2 sequences are LGHDT and YNNKEL (reference sequence). The CDR3 spans 15 residues. V trimming: 4 bases; J trimming: 1 base; junction bases outside the gene matches: 4. CDR3 in amino acids: CASSPRTGGSYEQYF. The CDR3 DNA sequence: TGTGCCAGCAGCCCACGGACAGGGGGATCCTACGAGCAGTACTTC.

CDR3 DNA: TGTGCCAGCAGTAGCCAAGAGACCCAGTACTTC. It codes for CASSSQETQYF. The gene calls are TRBV27 and TRBJ2-5; no clear D. Trimming cost V 5 bases and J 1 base, with 2 bases left between them. This CDR3 has 11 amino acids. Looked up from germline, CDR1 is MNHEY and CDR2 is SMNVEV (reference sequence).

The V gene is TRBV3-1 (or the pseudogene TRBV3-2), the J gene TRBJ1-1; no firm D call. V was cut by 2 bases and J by 13 bases, with 11 bases left in between. This CDR3 is 11 amino acids long. Germline CDR1 is LGHDT and CDR2 is YNNKEL (reference sequence). The CDR3 protein is CASSQTGPLFF. Here the CDR3 DNA reads TGTGCCAGCAGCCAAACCGGGCCACTTTTCTTT.

The chain joins TRBV24-1 to TRBJ2-2; weak D call: TRBD1 (5 bases). Deletions cut 6 bases from V and 4 bases from J, with 8 bases between. From germline, CDR1 is KGHDR and CDR2 SFDVKD. The CDR3 runs 13 residues. The CDR3 loop is CATSRRGTGELFF. CDR3 in DNA: TGTGCCACCAGTCGTAGGGGCACCGGGGAGCTGTTTTTT.

V gene TRBV7-2 combines with J gene TRBJ2-1; 10 nucleotides match TRBD2. With V trimmed by 8 bases and J by 4 bases, 8 bases remained unmatched. CDR1 SGHTA and CDR2 FQGNSA come from the germline V gene. The CDR3 contains 15 residues. The CDR3 DNA sequence: TGTGCCAGCCGACCCGGGACTAGCGAGTACAATGAGCAGTTCTTC. Amino acid sequence: CASRPGTSEYNEQFF.

The chain links TRBV6-5 to TRBJ2-3, with D tentatively TRBD2 (6 bases). With 0 bases removed from V and 2 bases from J, the gap between germline ends came to 12 bases. Germline values: CDR1 MNHEY, CDR2 SVGAGI. The CDR3 contains 16 residues. The CDR3 nucleotides read TGTGCCAGCAGTTACTCGGTTAGCGGCCACACAGATACGCAGTATTTT. Its protein product is CASSYSVSGHTDTQYF.

This clone has only a few counts. This chain joins TRBV30 and TRBJ1-3; no definite D call. This CDR3 region has 11 residues. Trimming took off 0 bases at V and 9 bases at J, with 6 bases between the two ends. The germline V gene encodes CDR1 GTSNPN and CDR2 SVGIG (reference sequence). CDR3: CAWSVGSTIYF. The CDR3 region has the DNA TGTGCCTGGAGTGTTGGTAGCACCATATATTTT. The complete variable domain, with remaining parts taken from reference TRBV30 and TRBJ1-3, reads SQTIHQWPATLVQPVGSPLSLECTVEGTSNPNLYWYRQAAGRGLQLLFYSVGIGQISSEVPQNLSASRPQDRQFILSSKKLLLSDSGFYLCAWSVGSTIYFGEGSWLTVV.

The chain links TRBV27 to TRBJ1-5; D possibly corresponds to TRBD1 (6 bases). From germline, CDR1 is MNHEY and CDR2 SMNVEV (reference sequence). This CDR3 has 14 residues. V lost 3 bases and J lost 7, with 13 bases in between. The CDR3 region has the DNA TGTGCCAGCAGTTTGTGGGGGCAACGACAGCCCCAGCATTTT. It encodes CASSLWGQRQPQHF.

The chain joins TRBV3-1 (or the pseudogene TRBV3-2) to TRBJ2-3, with unresolved D. The CDR3 loop spans 12 amino acids. Trimming cost V 5 bases and J 5 bases, with 8 bases left between them. Germline V gene data show CDR1 as LGHDT and CDR2 as YNNKEL (reference sequence). The CDR3 spells CASSALGDTQYF. The DNA of the CDR3 is TGTGCCAGCAGCGCCCTCGGAGATACGCAGTATTTT.

The chain links TRBV30 to TRBJ1-2; TRBD1 agrees at 8 bases. The germline V gene encodes CDR1 GTSNPN and CDR2 SVGIG (reference sequence). The CDR3 covers 13 residues. V dropped 2 bases and J dropped 5; count of bases not matched to a gene: 4. The CDR3 DNA reads as TGTGCCTGGAGTTCGACAGGGGCTTATGGCTACACCTTC. Amino acids: CAWSSTGAYGYTF.

This chain joins TRBV2 and TRBJ2-7, with TRBD1 identical over 7 bases. The CDR3 is made up of 14 amino acids. J was trimmed by 5 bases and V by 8 bases; bases with no gene match: 12. The V gene's germline CDR1 is SNHLY and CDR2 FYNNEI. CDR3 coding DNA: TGTGCCAGCGGCCGGACAGGACTCCTCGACGAGCAGTACTTC. Translated: CASGRTGLLDEQYF.

The V and J genes are TRBV6-1 and TRBJ2-7; the match to TRBD2 covers 10 bases. V was pared by 1 base and J by 7 bases, with 7 bases of the junction left unmatched. This CDR3 is built from 15 residues. Per germline, CDR1 MNHNS and CDR2 SASEGT. The CDR3 DNA reads as TGTGCCAGCAGTGAAGTTAGCGGGGGGCCGAGAGAGCAGTACTTC. Encoded protein: CASSEVSGGPREQYF.

A remark on this clone: At one boundary the junction diverges from the germline segment, which might be a read error. The gene calls are TRBV7-9 and TRBJ2-7; 9 bases are shared with TRBD1. Looked up from germline, CDR1 is SEHNR and CDR2 is FQNEAQ (reference sequence). The CDR3 has 11 amino acids. CDR3 nucleotides: TGTGCCAGCAGCTTAGGGGACAGGGCTGTGTTC. Residues: CASSLGDRAVF.